Listed below are T cell receptor beta chains from one sample, sequenced in a study of control samples from healthy donors and cancer patients. Here immunoSEQ multiplex PCR was the method, and the copy in TCRdb shows in-frame clones only, minus some. The data show 25,000 to 35,000 clones, around 94% seen once. The sequencing sample was made of blood. The receptors here all came from a man between 60 and 75 years old in good health. Each CDR3 is given with its conserved first and last residue. The D gene is left open where the match is weak. The size field is filled for only some rows; it gives once, few, many or a size class.

D gene: TRBD2
clone size: .
J gene: TRBJ2-1
V gene: TRBV27
CDR3 protein: CASRVSGVTYNEQFF
CDR3 DNA: TGTGCCAGCAGGGTTAGCGGGGTAACCTACAATGAGCAGTTCTTC

D gene: .
clone size: .
J gene: TRBJ1-5
V gene: TRBV6-2/TRBV6-3
CDR3 protein: CASSRDILNQPQHF
CDR3 DNA: TGTGCCAGCAGTCGAGACATCCTCAATCAGCCCCAGCATTTT

D gene: .
clone size: .
J gene: TRBJ1-6
V gene: TRBV7-2
CDR3 protein: CASSLELSSYNSPLHF
CDR3 DNA: TGTGCCAGCAGCTTAGAACTCAGCTCCTATAATTCACCCCTCCACTTT

D gene: .
clone size: .
J gene: TRBJ2-7
V gene: TRBV18
CDR3 protein: CASSPPAKTYEQYF
CDR3 DNA: TGTGCCAGCTCACCACCGGCAAAAACCTACGAGCAGTACTTC

D gene: .
clone size: .
J gene: TRBJ1-4
V gene: TRBV5-6
CDR3 protein: CASSKQGFTNEKLFF
CDR3 DNA: TGTGCCAGCAGCAAACAGGGATTTACTAATGAAAAACTGTTTTTT

D gene: .
clone size: .
J gene: TRBJ2-7
V gene: TRBV18
CDR3 protein: CASSPLGSYEQYF
CDR3 DNA: TGTGCCAGCTCACCACTCGGCAGCTACGAGCAGTACTTC

D gene: .
clone size: .
J gene: TRBJ2-7
V gene: TRBV2
CDR3 protein: CASSGRLGEQYF
CDR3 DNA: TGTGCCAGCAGTGGGCGGCTGGGCGAGCAGTACTTC

D gene: .
clone size: .
J gene: TRBJ2-7
V gene: TRBV19
CDR3 protein: CATRIPGPPYEQYF
CDR3 DNA: TGTGCCACCAGGATTCCGGGACCGCCATACGAGCAGTACTTC

D gene: .
clone size: once
J gene: TRBJ2-1
V gene: TRBV5-1
CDR3 protein: CASSWARTSSYNEQFF
CDR3 DNA: TGCGCCAGCAGCTGGGCAAGGACAAGCTCCTACAATGAGCAGTTCTTC

D gene: .
clone size: .
J gene: TRBJ1-2
V gene: TRBV20-1
CDR3 protein: CSAQGAGGYTF
CDR3 DNA: TGCAGTGCTCAAGGGGCTGGTGGCTACACCTTC

D gene: .
clone size: .
J gene: TRBJ1-1
V gene: TRBV28
CDR3 protein: CASSAMTGMNTEAFF
CDR3 DNA: TGTGCCAGCAGTGCCATGACAGGCATGAACACTGAAGCTTTCTTT

D gene: TRBD1
clone size: once
J gene: TRBJ2-5
V gene: TRBV28
CDR3 protein: CASSDGTGGKRETQYF
CDR3 DNA: TGTGCCAGCAGTGATGGGACAGGGGGTAAACGAGAGACCCAGTACTTC

D gene: TRBD1
clone size: .
J gene: TRBJ1-1
V gene: TRBV7-2
CDR3 protein: CASSLVPGGGTEAFF
CDR3 DNA: TGTGCCAGCAGCTTAGTCCCAGGGGGCGGCACTGAAGCTTTCTTT

D gene: TRBD2
clone size: .
J gene: TRBJ2-5
V gene: TRBV3-1/TRBV3-2
CDR3 protein: CASSHRPSGLQETQYF
CDR3 DNA: TGTGCCAGCAGCCATAGACCTAGCGGGTTACAAGAGACCCAGTACTTC

D gene: TRBD2
clone size: once
J gene: TRBJ2-1
V gene: TRBV19
CDR3 protein: CASSTLAVGNEQFF
CDR3 DNA: TGTGCCAGTAGTACTCTAGCGGTAGGCAATGAGCAGTTCTTC

D gene: .
clone size: .
J gene: TRBJ1-3
V gene: TRBV3-1/TRBV3-2
CDR3 protein: CASSQDTGPDFCF
CDR3 DNA: TGTGCCAGCAGCCAAGATACAGGGCCCGACTTTTGCTTT

D gene: .
clone size: once
J gene: TRBJ1-5
V gene: TRBV5-8
CDR3 protein: CASRTAGNQPQHF
CDR3 DNA: TGTGCCAGCAGAACGGCGGGCAATCAGCCCCAGCATTTT

D gene: .
clone size: .
J gene: TRBJ1-3
V gene: TRBV2
CDR3 protein: CASSGKKGSGNTIYF
CDR3 DNA: TGTGCCAGCAGTGGTAAAAAGGGCTCTGGAAACACCATATATTTT

D gene: TRBD1
clone size: .
J gene: TRBJ1-1
V gene: TRBV6-6
CDR3 protein: CASSCTPGQGCTEAFF
CDR3 DNA: TGTGCCAGCAGTTGCACACCGGGACAGGGATGTACTGAAGCTTTCTTT

D gene: .
clone size: .
J gene: TRBJ1-6
V gene: TRBV2
CDR3 protein: CASSGGEMSPLHF
CDR3 DNA: TGTGCCAGCAGTGGGGGGGAAATGTCGCCCCTCCACTTT

D gene: TRBD2
clone size: .
J gene: TRBJ2-1
V gene: TRBV29-1
CDR3 protein: CSVERLAVSNEQFF
CDR3 DNA: TGCAGCGTTGAACGCCTAGCGGTAAGCAATGAGCAGTTCTTC

D gene: .
clone size: .
J gene: TRBJ1-1
V gene: TRBV19
CDR3 protein: CASRRHSGNTEAFF
CDR3 DNA: TGTGCCAGTAGAAGACATTCAGGGAACACTGAAGCTTTCTTT

D gene: .
clone size: .
J gene: TRBJ1-6
V gene: TRBV19
CDR3 protein: CASSILPGQGYNSPLHF
CDR3 DNA: TGTGCCAGTAGTATATTACCGGGACAAGGGTATAATTCACCCCTCCACTTT

D gene: TRBD1
clone size: .
J gene: TRBJ1-6
V gene: TRBV6-6
CDR3 protein: CASRPPEQGAGSPLHF
CDR3 DNA: TGTGCCAGCAGACCCCCAGAACAGGGGGCTGGATCACCCCTCCACTTT

D gene: .
clone size: large
J gene: TRBJ1-2
V gene: TRBV4-1
CDR3 protein: CASSQDPGAWDGYTF
CDR3 DNA: TGCGCCAGCAGCCAAGATCCCGGGGCGTGGGATGGCTACACCTTC

D gene: .
clone size: .
J gene: TRBJ1-3
V gene: TRBV5-6
CDR3 protein: CASSLETLSGNTIYF
CDR3 DNA: TGTGCCAGCAGCTTGGAGACCCTCTCTGGAAACACCATATATTTT

D gene: TRBD1
clone size: .
J gene: TRBJ2-1
V gene: TRBV11-2
CDR3 protein: CASSLDRDSSYNEQFF
CDR3 DNA: TGTGCCAGCAGCTTAGATCGGGACAGCTCCTACAATGAGCAGTTCTTC

D gene: .
clone size: .
J gene: TRBJ2-7
V gene: TRBV4-1
CDR3 protein: CASAILWGQGFYEQYF
CDR3 DNA: TGCGCCAGCGCCATCCTCTGGGGGCAGGGTTTCTACGAGCAGTACTTC

D gene: TRBD1
clone size: .
J gene: TRBJ1-1
V gene: TRBV7-2
CDR3 protein: CASSLQGGNTEAFF
CDR3 DNA: TGTGCCAGCAGCCTCCAGGGGGGTAACACTGAAGCTTTCTTT

D gene: .
clone size: .
J gene: TRBJ1-3
V gene: TRBV5-4
CDR3 protein: CASSLAGGDTIYF
CDR3 DNA: TGTGCCAGCAGCTTGGCCGGGGGGGACACCATATATTTT

D gene: .
clone size: .
J gene: TRBJ1-2
V gene: TRBV19
CDR3 protein: CASSYSIRQTNNYGYTF
CDR3 DNA: TGTGCCAGTAGTTATTCAATCAGACAGACTAATAACTATGGCTACACCTTC

D gene: TRBD1
clone size: .
J gene: TRBJ1-5
V gene: TRBV19
CDR3 protein: CASSIRDRGPWQPQHF
CDR3 DNA: TGTGCCAGTAGTATACGAGACAGGGGGCCTTGGCAGCCCCAGCATTTT

D gene: TRBD1
clone size: .
J gene: TRBJ1-1
V gene: TRBV18
CDR3 protein: CASSPGQGANTEAFF
CDR3 DNA: TGTGCCAGCTCACCGGGACAGGGGGCTAACACTGAAGCTTTCTTT

D gene: .
clone size: .
J gene: TRBJ2-2
V gene: TRBV7-2
CDR3 protein: CASSLGYTGELFF
CDR3 DNA: TGTGCCAGCAGCTTAGGGTACACCGGGGAGCTGTTTTTT

D gene: .
clone size: .
J gene: TRBJ2-1
V gene: TRBV11-2
CDR3 protein: CASSVAQYNEQFF
CDR3 DNA: TGTGCCAGCAGTGTCGCCCAGTACAATGAGCAGTTCTTC